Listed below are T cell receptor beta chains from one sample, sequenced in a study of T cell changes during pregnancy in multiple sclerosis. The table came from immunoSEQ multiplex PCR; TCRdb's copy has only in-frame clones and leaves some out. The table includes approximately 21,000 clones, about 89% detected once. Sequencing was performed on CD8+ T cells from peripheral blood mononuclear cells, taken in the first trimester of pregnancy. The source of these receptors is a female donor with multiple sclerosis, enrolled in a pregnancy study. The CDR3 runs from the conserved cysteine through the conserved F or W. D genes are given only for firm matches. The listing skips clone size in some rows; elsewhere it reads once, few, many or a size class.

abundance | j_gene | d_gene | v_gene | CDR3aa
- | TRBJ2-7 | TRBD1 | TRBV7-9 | CASTAYGQGGTGQYF
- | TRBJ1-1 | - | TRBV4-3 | CASSQDNRRSAFF
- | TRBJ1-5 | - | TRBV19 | CASSVTGLRAQHF
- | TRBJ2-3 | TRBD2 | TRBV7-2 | CASSSDGTSGRRGTDTQYF
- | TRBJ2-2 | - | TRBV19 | CASSIMGSSTGELFF
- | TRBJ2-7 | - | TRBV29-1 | CSAARGGTEQYF
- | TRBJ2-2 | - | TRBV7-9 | CASSLLQTNTGELFF
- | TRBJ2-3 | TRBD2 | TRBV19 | CASSISVASGPHTDTQYF
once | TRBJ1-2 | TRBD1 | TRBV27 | CASSWGQGSDGYTF
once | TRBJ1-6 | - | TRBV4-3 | CASSLFNEGNSPLHF
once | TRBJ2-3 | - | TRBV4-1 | CASSQEGAGPDTQYF
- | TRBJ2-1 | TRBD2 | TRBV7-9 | CASSPRTSGAYNEQFF
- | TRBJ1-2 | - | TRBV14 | CASSQDRGGGYTF
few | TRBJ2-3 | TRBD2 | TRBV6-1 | CATQVNSGSPDTQYF
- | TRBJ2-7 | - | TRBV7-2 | CASSPHSNYEQYF
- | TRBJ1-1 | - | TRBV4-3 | CASSQGWRENTEAFF
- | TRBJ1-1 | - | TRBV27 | CASRSFTEAFF
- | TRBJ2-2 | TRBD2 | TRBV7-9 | CASSFYSGSGTGELFF
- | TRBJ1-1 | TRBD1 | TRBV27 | CASSLLGQGARTEAFF
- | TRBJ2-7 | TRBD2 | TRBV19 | CASSIGPSGSYEQYF
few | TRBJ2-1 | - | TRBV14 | CASSQRGREDEQFF